These 9 T cell receptor beta chains came from one sample sequenced in a study of blood T cell repertoires in COVID-19. This table comes from immunoSEQ multiplex PCR, and its TCRdb copy is limited to in-frame clones, with some not included. The sample has 310,000 or so clones, 88% seen once; the top ten hold 3.5% to 4.5%. Sequenced sample: peripheral blood. These TCRs come from a woman aged 50 to 65 with active or convalescent COVID-19.

The genes are TRBV6-5 and TRBJ2-7, with 7 nucleotides matching TRBD2. The V gene end was trimmed by 7 bases and the J gene end by 4 bases; junction bases not matched to a gene: 10. The CDR3 consists of 14 residues. Germline V lookup: CDR1 MNHEY, CDR2 SVGAGI. In nucleotides, the CDR3 is TGTGCCAGCACTCCGGGACTATCCTTATACGAGCAGTACTTC. Translating it yields CASTPGLSLYEQYF.

The V gene is TRBV2, the J gene TRBJ2-1, with D possibly being TRBD2 (6 bases). Between the trimmed V and J ends, which lost 4 bases and 12 bases, there was a span of 10 bases. The length of the CDR3 is 11 residues. Germline V gene sequence: CDR1 SNHLY, CDR2 FYNNEI. For the CDR3, the DNA is TGTGCCAGCAGTGTGGAGGGCCGGCAGTTCTTC. Encoded protein: CASSVEGRQFF. The full variable domain, its missing parts supplied by reference TRBV2 and TRBJ2-1, is EPEVTQTPSHQVTQMGQEVILRCVPISNHLYFYWYRQILGQKVEFLVSFYNNEISEKSEIFDDQFSVERPDGSNFTLKIRSTKLEDSAMYFCASSVEGRQFFGPGTRLTVL.

The V and J genes are TRBV9 and TRBJ2-7, with a possible D match to TRBD2 (5 bases). CDR1 and CDR2 (germline): SGDLS, YYNGEE. V was pared by 1 base and J by 6 bases, with 17 bases between. This CDR3 spans 15 amino acids. CDR3 sequence (DNA): TGTGCCAGCAGCGTATTAGCGAAACCTTCAGGCGAGCAGTACTTC. Its protein is CASSVLAKPSGEQYF.

The V call is TRBV11-1, the J call TRBJ2-2; TRBD2 might be the D (6 bases). Trimming cost V 1 base and J 6 bases, with 6 bases left between them. This CDR3 has 13 residues. Germline CDR1 is SGHAT and CDR2 is FQDESV (reference sequence). CDR3 bases: TGTGCCAGCAGCTTAGGGGAGGCCGGGGAGCTGTTTTTT. This gives the protein CASSLGEAGELFF.

The chain links TRBV19 to TRBJ2-1, with 9 bases identical to TRBD2. The CDR3 runs to 15 residues. Germline CDR1 LNHDA, CDR2 SQIVND (reference sequence). The J segment lost 5 bases and the V segment lost 3 bases, leaving 5 bases of the junction unmatched. CDR3 nucleotide sequence: TGTGCCAGTAGTATTAGCGGGAGTTCCCACAATGAGCAGTTCTTC. Translated: CASSISGSSHNEQFF.

The chain joins TRBV7-2 to TRBJ1-5; D not resolved. The CDR3 spans 15 residues. With 6 bases removed from V and 4 bases from J, the gap between germline ends came to 16 bases. CDR1 and CDR2 (germline): SGHTA, FQGNSA. CDR3 bases: TGTGCCAGCAGTTTTTTTAGCGGGGAGAATCAGCCCCAGCATTTT. Translating gives CASSFFSGENQPQHF.

In the case of this clone: This sample includes further DNA sequences coding for the same CDR3. V usage is TRBV7-9 and J usage is TRBJ1-1; a possible D gene is TRBD1 (5 bases). V lost 1 base and J 8 bases, leaving 11 bases between the germline ends. The CDR3 extends over 13 amino acids. CDR1 SEHNR and CDR2 FQNEAQ come from the germline V gene (reference sequence). CDR3 nucleotides: TGTGCCAGCAGCTTAGGAGGGGAGGGAGAAGCTTTCTTT. Protein: CASSLGGEGEAFF.

The chain uses TRBV29-1 and TRBJ2-1, with D perhaps TRBD1 (5 bases). V lost 3 bases and J 14 bases, leaving 17 bases between the germline ends. CDR3 length: 12 residues. Germline CDR1 is SQVTM and CDR2 is ANQGSEA. The CDR3 protein is CSVETTQGVKFF. Written as DNA, the CDR3 is TGCAGCGTTGAGACGACTCAAGGGGTCAAGTTCTTC.

This sequence joins TRBV28 and TRBJ1-2; possible D gene TRBD1, 6 bases. Trimming cost V 5 bases and J 2 bases, with 12 bases left between them. This CDR3 comprises 14 residues. The V gene's germline CDR1 is MDHEN and CDR2 SYDVKM. In DNA, the CDR3 is TGTGCCAGCAGTCTCAACAGGGTCAACTATGGCTACACCTTC. It specifies CASSLNRVNYGYTF.